These 16 T cell receptor beta chains were sequenced from one sample in a study of shared clonotypes between healthy human individuals. The method was immunoSEQ multiplex PCR; TCRdb's version includes in-frame clones alone and lacks a portion of them. The table lists 1.4 million to 1.5 million clones, roughly 96% of them singletons. The sample taken for sequencing was naive CD4+ T cells sorted from blood. Stated subset: CD45RA+ positively selected. Source of these receptors: a man between 25 and 39 years old in good health.

J is TRBJ1-1 and V is TRBV5-5; the D is unclear. This CDR3 has 15 amino acids. CDR1 and CDR2 (germline): SGHKS, YYEKEE (reference sequence). Trimming pared 3 bases from V and 3 bases from J, leaving 15 bases between. CDR3 bases: TGTGCCAGCAGCTCGAATCCGGGCCTTTACACTGAAGCTTTCTTT. Its translation is CASSSNPGLYTEAFF.

The gene calls are TRBV27 and TRBJ1-1; D gene unclear. The CDR3 contains 12 residues. V was shortened by 4 bases and J by 4 bases, with 7 bases between the two germline ends. Germline V lookup: CDR1 MNHEY, CDR2 SMNVEV (reference sequence). CDR3 coding DNA: TGTGCCAGCAGTTATAGAGGCACTGAAGCTTTCTTT. Its protein is CASSYRGTEAFF.

The chain uses TRBV11-2 and TRBJ2-5; D might be TRBD2 (6 bases). The ends were cut back, 2 bases at V and 5 bases at J, with 15 bases in the middle. CDR3 length: 15 amino acids. Looked up from germline, CDR1 is SGHAT and CDR2 is FQNNGV. CDR3 loop: CASSLSVGRGETQYF. The CDR3 DNA reads as TGTGCCAGCAGCTTATCGGTCGGGAGAGGTGAGACCCAGTACTTC.

DNA of the CDR3: TGTGCCAGCAGCTTAACGGGGACATTCTTCTACGAGCAGTACTTC. This sequence encodes CASSLTGTFFYEQYF. This chain links TRBV5-5 with TRBJ2-7; possibly TRBD1 for D (6 bases). V was clipped by 2 bases and J by 3 bases, with 15 bases between them. Per the germline V gene, CDR1 is SGHKS and CDR2 is YYEKEE (reference sequence). The CDR3 consists of 15 residues.

This chain uses TRBV11-2 with TRBJ2-1; weak D call: TRBD1 (5 bases). Germline V gene lookup returns CDR1 SGHAT and CDR2 FQNNGV. Between the trimmed V and J ends, which lost 2 bases and 3 bases, there was a span of 11 bases. The CDR3 contains 15 residues. The CDR3 bases are TGTGCCAGCAGCTTATCTGCAGGGATCTACAATGAGCAGTTCTTC. It encodes CASSLSAGIYNEQFF.

The J gene is TRBJ2-4, the V gene TRBV5-6; TRBD1 is a possible D gene (6 bases). The germline gives CDR1 SGHDT, CDR2 YYEEEE. V dropped 3 bases and J dropped 7 bases, with 11 bases sitting between them. This CDR3 is built from 13 residues. The CDR3 nucleotides are TGTGCCAGCAGCTGGACAGTCGTCAACATTCAGTACTTC. Translating gives CASSWTVVNIQYF.

The chain has TRBV6-1 and TRBJ1-3; TRBD1 is a possible D gene (5 bases). V lost 8 bases and J lost 0, with 8 bases in between. Germline loops: CDR1 MNHNS, CDR2 SASEGT. The CDR3 has 13 amino acids. The CDR3: CASGAHSGNTIYF. CDR3 bases: TGTGCCAGCGGGGCACACTCTGGAAACACCATATATTTT.

The rearrangement uses TRBV6-1 and TRBJ2-7, with D perhaps assigned TRBD1 or TRBD2 (6 bases each). The germline CDR1 and CDR2 sequences are MNHNS and SASEGT. The V and J ends lost 7 bases and 0 bases respectively, with 13 bases between them. The CDR3 length is 14 residues. CDR3 in amino acids: CASTVADSSYEQYF. As DNA, the CDR3 is TGTGCCAGCACAGTAGCGGACAGCTCCTACGAGCAGTACTTC.

The chain uses TRBV6-5 and TRBJ2-1; D is perhaps TRBD2 (7 bases). CDR1 is MNHEY, CDR2 SVGAGI, per germline. V lost 2 bases and J lost 12, with 14 bases in between. This CDR3 is built from 13 residues. CDR3 amino acids: CASSYVGEGGQFF. The CDR3 DNA sequence: TGTGCCAGCAGTTACGTCGGGGAGGGGGGGCAGTTCTTC.

The chain couples TRBV7-8 to TRBJ1-1; 7 nucleotides match TRBD1. The CDR3 has 15 residues. V shed 5 bases, J shed 5 bases, and the junction held 11 bases outside the gene matches. Germline assignment: CDR1 SGHVS and CDR2 FQNEAQ. CDR3 bases: TGTGCCAGCAGCGCAACGACAGGGATTTGGACTGAAGCTTTCTTT. Protein product: CASSATTGIWTEAFF.

As to this clone: Other DNA sequences from this sample encode an identical CDR3 as well. The V call is TRBV5-1, the J call TRBJ2-3; unclear D gene. The CDR3 totals 16 residues. The germline V gene encodes CDR1 SGHRS and CDR2 YFSETQ. V was trimmed by 0 bases and J by 0 bases, leaving 11 bases between them. DNA of the CDR3: TGCGCCAGCAGCTTGGCCTCGAGTACTAGCACAGATACGCAGTATTTT. Translation: CASSLASSTSTDTQYF.

This sequence joins TRBV6-5 and TRBJ1-1, with D perhaps matching TRBD1 (5 bases). The CDR3 runs to 13 residues. Germline V gene lookup returns CDR1 MNHEY and CDR2 SVGAGI. V lost 6 bases to trimming and J lost 11 bases, with 19 bases between them. The CDR3 DNA sequence: TGTGCCAGCAGATTATCTGGGACCTTGGGGGCTTTCTTT. Encoded protein: CASRLSGTLGAFF.

J is TRBJ1-1 and V is TRBV5-1; maybe TRBD1 (6 bases). Per germline, CDR1 SGHRS and CDR2 YFSETQ. This CDR3 comprises 13 residues. The V end lost 5 bases, the J end lost 2 bases, and 10 bases lay between the germline ends. In DNA form, the CDR3 reads TGCGCCAGCAGTGGACAGTACAACACTGAAGCTTTCTTT. Protein: CASSGQYNTEAFF.

This clone has just a few counts. This sequence joins TRBV6-1 and TRBJ1-5; a possible D gene is TRBD1 (6 bases). This CDR3 region has 13 residues. In germline, CDR1 is MNHNS, CDR2 SASEGT. V gave up 10 bases and J gave up 0 bases, with 10 bases separating them. The CDR3 coding sequence is TGTGCCAACGGACAGTTTAGCAATCAGCCCCAGCATTTT. Its protein is CANGQFSNQPQHF.

This rearrangement joins TRBV18 to TRBJ2-1; tentatively, D is TRBD1 or TRBD2 (6 bases each). V was pared by 2 bases and J by 7 bases, with 15 bases between. The germline V gene has CDR1 KGHSH and CDR2 LQKENI. The CDR3 length is 15 residues. CDR3 sequence (DNA): TGTGCCAGCTCACCAATGGAGGGGGTGATAAATGAGCAGTTCTTC. Translation: CASSPMEGVINEQFF.

The genes are TRBV15 and TRBJ2-7; 12 bases are a match to TRBD2. Germline V gene lookup returns CDR1 LNHNV and CDR2 YYDKDF (reference sequence). The CDR3 runs 19 residues. The V gene end was trimmed by 0 bases and the J gene end by 2 bases; junction bases not matched to a gene: 11. The CDR3 region has the DNA TGTGCCACCAGCAGAGATCCTGCCGCCGGACTAGCGGGAACCTACGAGCAGTACTTC. Translating gives CATSRDPAAGLAGTYEQYF.